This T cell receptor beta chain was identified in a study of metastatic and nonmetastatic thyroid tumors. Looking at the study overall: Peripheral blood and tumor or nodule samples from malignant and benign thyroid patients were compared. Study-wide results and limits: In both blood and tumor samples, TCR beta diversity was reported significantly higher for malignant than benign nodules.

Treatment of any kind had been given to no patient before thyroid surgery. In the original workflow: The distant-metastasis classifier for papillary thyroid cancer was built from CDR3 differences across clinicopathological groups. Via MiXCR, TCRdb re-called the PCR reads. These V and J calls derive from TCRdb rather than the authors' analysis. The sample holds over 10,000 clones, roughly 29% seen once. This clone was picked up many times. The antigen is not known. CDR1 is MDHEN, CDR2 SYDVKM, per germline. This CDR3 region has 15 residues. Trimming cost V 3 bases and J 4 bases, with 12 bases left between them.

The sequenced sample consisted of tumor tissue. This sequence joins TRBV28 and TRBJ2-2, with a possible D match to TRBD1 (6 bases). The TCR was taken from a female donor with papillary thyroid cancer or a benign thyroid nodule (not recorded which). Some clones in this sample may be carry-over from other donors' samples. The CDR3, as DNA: TGTGCCAGCAGTTTTCTTAGACAGGTCACCGGGGAGCTGTTTTTT. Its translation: CASSFLRQVTGELFF. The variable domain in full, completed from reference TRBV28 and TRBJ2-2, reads DVKVTQSSRYLVKRTGEKVFLECVQDMDHENMFWYRQDPGLGLRLIYFSYDVKMKEKGDIPEGYSVSREKKERFSLILESASTNQTSMYLCASSFLRQVTGELFFGEGSRLTVL.